This section outlines one T cell receptor beta chain sequence together with its context. Random-hexamer reverse transcription was applied to about 0.45 to 1 ug RNA. TCRdb redid the calling of the immunoSEQ multiplex PCR reads with MiXCR, one entry per CDR3 protein. The table has around 140,000 distinct CDR3 sequences, 94% seen once. The entry originates in a study of CD8 T cells in Susac syndrome. The germline CDR1 and CDR2 sequences are KGHDR and SFDVKD. Trimming left V 3 bases short and J 2 bases short, with 7 bases between. The CDR3 loop spans 15 amino acids. Sequencing of TCR beta, carried out with a high-throughput approach, was applied to CD8+ and CD4+ T cells from the blood.

The genes are TRBV24-1 and TRBJ2-6; D unresolved. The source material was CD4+ T cells from PBMCs. The clonotype comes from a human donor in good health. CDR3 residues: CATSDARAGANVLTF. The CDR3 DNA sequence: TGTGCCACCAGTGATGCAAGGGCTGGGGCCAACGTCCTGACTTTC.